This T cell receptor (beta chain) was sequenced during a study of breast tumors, draining lymph nodes, adjacent tissues. Study observations and caveats: Tumor repertoires ranked between lymph nodes and nontumor tissue in diversity, with V and J gene preferences.

TCRdb processed the multiplex PCR reads anew with MiXCR; each CDR3 protein has one entry. This table holds 20,000 to 25,000 distinct CDR3 sequences, about half found once. In germline, CDR1 is SGHRS, CDR2 YFSETQ. This CDR3 comprises 12 residues. This clonotype was observed at least ten times. Its antigen is not known. Germline and junction disagree at one end, which may indicate a read error. The receptor's source is a female donor with breast cancer. Some clones in this sample may be carry-over from other donors' samples. Material: breast tumor tissue. The V gene is TRBV5-1, the J gene TRBJ2-7; D unresolved. CDR3 region: CASSFEQHEQYF. CDR3 nucleotides: TGCGCCAGCAGCTTTGAACAGCACGAGCAGTATTTC.